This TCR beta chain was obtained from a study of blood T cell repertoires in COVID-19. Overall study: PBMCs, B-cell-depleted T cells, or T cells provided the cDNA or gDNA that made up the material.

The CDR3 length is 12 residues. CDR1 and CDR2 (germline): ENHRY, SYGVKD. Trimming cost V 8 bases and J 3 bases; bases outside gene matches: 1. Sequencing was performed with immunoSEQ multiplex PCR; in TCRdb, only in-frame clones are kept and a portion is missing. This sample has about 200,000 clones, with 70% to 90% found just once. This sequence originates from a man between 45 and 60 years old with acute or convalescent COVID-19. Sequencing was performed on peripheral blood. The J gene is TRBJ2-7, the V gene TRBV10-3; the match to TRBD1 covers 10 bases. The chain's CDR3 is CAIGTGDYEQYF. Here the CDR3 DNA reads TGTGCCATCGGGACAGGGGACTACGAGCAGTACTTC.